The 17 T cell receptor beta chains given below trace back to one sample, sequenced in a study of T cell repertoires in cytomegalovirus infection. One entry per CDR3 protein results from TCRdb running MiXCR on the reads. The sample includes over 90,000 distinct CDR3 sequences, 16% of them seen just once. The specimen sequenced was PBMCs. These receptor sequences come from a human donor in good health (CMV status not recorded). Some clones in this sample may be carry-over from other donors' samples.

J is TRBJ2-1 and V is TRBV11-3; the match to TRBD1 covers 7 bases. Per the germline V gene, CDR1 is SGHNT and CDR2 is YENEEA. CDR3 length equals 16 residues. V lost 5 bases and J lost 7; bases outside the gene matches: 14. Written as DNA, the CDR3 is TGTGCCAGCAGCAGCTGGACAGGCCTAAGGGAGAATGAGCAGTTCTTC. Its protein is CASSSWTGLRENEQFF.

This clonotype was seen repeatedly, ten times or more. The V call is TRBV20-1, the J call TRBJ2-5, with D perhaps given as TRBD1 or TRBD2 (5 bases each). The CDR3 length is 15 residues. Between the trimmed V and J ends, which lost 7 bases and 4 bases, there was a span of 22 bases. Germline V gene data show CDR1 as DFQATT and CDR2 as SNEGSKA (reference sequence). The chain's CDR3 is CSGIGPRESGETQYF. CDR3 in DNA: TGCAGTGGCATTGGGCCCAGGGAAAGCGGAGAGACCCAGTACTTC.

This clonotype was seen many times. The chain employs TRBV7-9 and TRBJ2-7; no reliable D call. Germline V gives CDR1 SEHNR, CDR2 FQNEAQ (reference sequence). The CDR3 runs 14 residues. V lost 5 bases, J lost 2 bases, and 13 bases lay in between. The CDR3 protein is CASSPPTFPYEQYF. The DNA for the CDR3 is TGTGCCAGCAGCCCCCCGACATTTCCCTACGAGCAGTACTTC. Supplemented by reference TRBV7-9 and TRBJ2-7, the full variable domain reads DTGVSQNPRHKITKRGQNVTFRCDPISEHNRLYWYRQTLGQGPEFLTYFQNEAQLEKSRLLSDRFSAERPKGSFSTLEIQRTEQGDSAMYLCASSPPTFPYEQYFGPGTRLTVT.

This clonotype has a handful of counts. The chain recombines TRBV18 with TRBJ1-1; D is uncertain. V was trimmed by 3 bases and J by 3 bases, leaving 11 bases between them. The CDR3 has 14 amino acids. The germline V gene has CDR1 KGHSH and CDR2 LQKENI. CDR3: CASSPQIEYTEAFF. The CDR3 region has the DNA TGTGCCAGCTCACCCCAGATAGAATACACTGAAGCTTTCTTT.

This clonotype occurred many times. The gene calls are TRBV7-2 and TRBJ2-5; TRBD2 agrees at 10 bases. The germline V gene has CDR1 SGHTA and CDR2 FQGNSA. The CDR3 covers 17 residues. Trimming at V came to 5 bases and at J to 7 bases, leaving 16 bases not matched to a gene. CDR3 nucleotides: TGTGCCAGCAGCCTCTACGGGGAGCGGGGGGGACGGGTGACCCAGTACTTC. This sequence encodes CASSLYGERGGRVTQYF.

This clonotype was seen at least ten times. The chain employs TRBV11-2 and TRBJ2-3; 9 nucleotides line up with TRBD2. The CDR3 length is 15 residues. After removal of 8 bases from V and 4 bases from J, the junction contained 10 bases not matched to a gene. From germline, CDR1 is SGHAT and CDR2 FQNNGV. The CDR3 nucleotides are TGTGCCAGCCGCCTTAGCGGGGGCGTAGCAGATACGCAGTATTTT. It yields the protein CASRLSGGVADTQYF.

This clonotype appeared a few times. The CDR3 region has the DNA TGCGCCAGCAGTCACACTCAGCGGGGGCCCCCCTACAATGAGCAGTTCTTC. Translation gives CASSHTQRGPPYNEQFF. V gene TRBV23-1 combines with J gene TRBJ2-1, with TRBD2 matching 8 bases. TRBV23-1 is an ORF, and what it does is uncertain. This CDR3 region has 17 residues. J was trimmed by 2 bases and V by 3 bases; bases with no gene match: 9.

The chain carries TRBV4-2 and TRBJ1-1; possible D gene TRBD1, 5 bases. Trimming shortened V by 1 base and J by 0 bases, and 12 bases separated the two germline ends. From germline, CDR1 is LGHNA and CDR2 YNFKEQ. The CDR3 totals 16 residues. In DNA, the CDR3 is TGTGCCAGCAGCCAAGGTTTCAGGGTCATGAACACTGAAGCTTTCTTT. Translated: CASSQGFRVMNTEAFF.

The chain employs TRBV10-3 and TRBJ1-1; D gene ambiguous. Trimming took 4 bases from V and 0 from J, leaving 9 bases between them. Germline V gives CDR1 ENHRY, CDR2 SYGVKD. The CDR3 contains 14 residues. For the CDR3, the DNA is TGTGCCATCAGTGCTGCAGGTATGAACACTGAAGCTTTCTTT. It specifies CAISAAGMNTEAFF.

This clonotype was recorded at least ten times. This sequence joins TRBV7-2 and TRBJ2-7; D possibly corresponds to TRBD2 (6 bases). The CDR3 is made up of 12 amino acids. CDR1 and CDR2 (germline): SGHTA, FQGNSA. Trimming cost V 5 bases and J 9 bases, with 14 bases left between them. The CDR3 DNA is TGTGCCAGCAGCACCCTCGCGGGAATGCAGTACTTC. Translating gives CASSTLAGMQYF. The full variable domain, in which reference TRBV7-2 and TRBJ2-7 provide the parts outside the CDR3, is GAGVSQSPSNKVTEKGKDVELRCDPISGHTALYWYRQSLGQGLEFLIYFQGNSAPDKSGLPSDRFSAERTGGSVSTLTIQRTQQEDSAVYLCASSTLAGMQYFGPGTRLTVT.

The genes are TRBV2 and TRBJ2-1; no clear D. CDR3 length equals 11 residues. Germline V gives CDR1 SNHLY, CDR2 FYNNEI. Trimming cost V 6 bases and J 8 bases, with 8 bases left between them. The CDR3 loop reads CASRRVYEQFF. The CDR3 region has the DNA TGTGCCAGCAGACGCGTCTATGAGCAGTTCTTC.

The table lists this clonotype with many counts. The J gene is TRBJ2-2, the V gene TRBV7-6, with a tentative D call TRBD1 (5 bases). This CDR3 has 14 amino acids. Germline loops: CDR1 SGHVS, CDR2 FNYEAQ. Trimming cost V 5 bases and J 3 bases, with 10 bases left between them. CDR3 loop: CASSPDIYTGELFF. CDR3 DNA: TGTGCCAGCAGCCCGGACATCTACACCGGGGAGCTGTTTTTT.

This clonotype was recorded a few times. The chain employs TRBV5-5 and TRBJ1-2, with 7 bases matching TRBD1. CDR3 length equals 14 residues. Unmatched junction bases numbered 9, after V lost 3 bases and J lost 7 bases. From germline, CDR1 is SGHKS and CDR2 YYEKEE (reference sequence). The CDR3 DNA sequence: TGTGCCAGCAGCTACCAATTTCGACAGGGTGGCTACACCTTC. Translating gives CASSYQFRQGGYTF.

This clonotype was picked up a small number of times. The rearrangement uses TRBV2 and TRBJ2-5; 8 bases are shared with TRBD1. J lost 5 bases, V lost 8 bases, and 10 bases had no gene match. This CDR3 is 14 amino acids long. Germline CDR1 reads SNHLY; CDR2 reads FYNNEI. DNA for the CDR3: TGTGCCAGCCACCCCCAGGGGGCGAGTGAGACCCAGTACTTC. Amino acid sequence: CASHPQGASETQYF. Full variable domain (missing parts from reference TRBV2 and TRBJ2-5): EPEVTQTPSHQVTQMGQEVILRCVPISNHLYFYWYRQILGQKVEFLVSFYNNEISEKSEIFDDQFSVERPDGSNFTLKIRSTKLEDSAMYFCASHPQGASETQYFGPGTRLLVL.

The gene calls are TRBV7-9 and TRBJ2-1, with 10 bases matching TRBD2. This CDR3 spans 15 amino acids. V was clipped by 3 bases and J by 2 bases; unmatched bases: 1. CDR1 is SEHNR, CDR2 FQNEAQ, per germline (reference sequence). The CDR3 sequence: CASSFSGGPYNEQFF. Written as DNA, the CDR3 is TGTGCCAGCAGCTTTAGCGGGGGGCCCTACAATGAGCAGTTCTTC.

This clonotype occurred many times. The chain has TRBV5-1 and TRBJ1-4, with D unclear. CDR3 length equals 14 residues. Between the trimmed V and J ends, which lost 3 bases and 6 bases, there was a span of 12 bases. Germline V gene data show CDR1 as SGHRS and CDR2 as YFSETQ. The CDR3 DNA reads TGCGCCAGCAGCTCAAGGGTATACGATGAAAAACTGTTTTTT. This gives the protein CASSSRVYDEKLFF.

This sequence joins TRBV14 and TRBJ2-5, with D possibly matching TRBD1 (6 bases). The V end was cut by 3 bases, the J end by 1 base, with 9 bases between. This CDR3 region has 14 residues. Germline assignment: CDR1 SGHDN and CDR2 FVKESK. The CDR3 DNA is TGTGCCAGCAGCCACGGGACATTCCAAGAGACCCAGTACTTC. It specifies CASSHGTFQETQYF.